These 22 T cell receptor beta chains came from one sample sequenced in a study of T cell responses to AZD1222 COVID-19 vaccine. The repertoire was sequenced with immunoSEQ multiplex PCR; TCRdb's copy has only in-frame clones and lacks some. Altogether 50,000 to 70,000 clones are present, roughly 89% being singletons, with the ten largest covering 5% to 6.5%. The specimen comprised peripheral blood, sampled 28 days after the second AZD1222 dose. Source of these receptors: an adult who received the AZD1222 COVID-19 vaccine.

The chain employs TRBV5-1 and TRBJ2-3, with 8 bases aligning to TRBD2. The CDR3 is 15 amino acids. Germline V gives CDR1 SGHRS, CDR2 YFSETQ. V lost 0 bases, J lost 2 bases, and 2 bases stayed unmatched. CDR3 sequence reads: CASSLAGGITDTQYF. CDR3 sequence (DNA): TGCGCCAGCAGCTTGGCGGGGGGGATCACAGATACGCAGTATTTT.

The CDR3 region has the DNA TGTGCCAGCAGCCTACTAGCGGGGGGAGCCGAGCAGTACTTC. Its protein is CASSLLAGGAEQYF. This chain connects TRBV2 to TRBJ2-7; the match to TRBD2 covers 12 bases. Germline CDR1 SNHLY, CDR2 FYNNEI. J lost 6 bases, V lost 6 bases, and 6 bases had no gene match. The CDR3 has 14 residues.

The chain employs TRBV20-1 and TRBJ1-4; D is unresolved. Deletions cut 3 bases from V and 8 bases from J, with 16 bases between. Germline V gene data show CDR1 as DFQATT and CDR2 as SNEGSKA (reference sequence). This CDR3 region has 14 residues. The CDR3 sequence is CSASNRGIGEKLFF. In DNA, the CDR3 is TGCAGTGCTAGTAATCGGGGTATTGGGGAAAAACTGTTTTTT.

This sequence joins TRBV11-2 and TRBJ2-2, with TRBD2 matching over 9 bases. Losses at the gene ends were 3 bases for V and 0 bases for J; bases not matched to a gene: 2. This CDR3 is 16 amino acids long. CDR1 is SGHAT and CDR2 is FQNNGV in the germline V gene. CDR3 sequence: CASSFLAGTNTGELFF. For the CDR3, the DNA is TGTGCCAGCAGCTTCCTAGCGGGAACGAACACCGGGGAGCTGTTTTTT.

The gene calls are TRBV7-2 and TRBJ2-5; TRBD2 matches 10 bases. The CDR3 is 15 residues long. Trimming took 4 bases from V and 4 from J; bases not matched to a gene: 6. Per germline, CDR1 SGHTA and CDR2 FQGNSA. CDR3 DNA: TGTGCCAGCAGCTCGAGCGGGAGGGCCTTAGAGACCCAGTACTTC. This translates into CASSSSGRALETQYF.

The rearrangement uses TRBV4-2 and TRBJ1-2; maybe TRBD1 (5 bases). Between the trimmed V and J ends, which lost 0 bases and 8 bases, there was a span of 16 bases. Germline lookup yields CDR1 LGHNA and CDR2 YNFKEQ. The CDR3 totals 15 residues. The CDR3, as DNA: TGTGCCAGCAGCCAAGATCCGAGCCCTAGGGACGGCTACACCTTC. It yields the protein CASSQDPSPRDGYTF.

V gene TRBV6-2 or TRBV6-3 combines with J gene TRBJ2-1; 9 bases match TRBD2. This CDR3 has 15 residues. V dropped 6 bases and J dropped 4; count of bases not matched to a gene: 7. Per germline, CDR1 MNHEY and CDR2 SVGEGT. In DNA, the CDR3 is TGTGCCAGCAGCACAAGCGGGAGGCGTTACAATGAGCAGTTCTTC. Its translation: CASSTSGRRYNEQFF.

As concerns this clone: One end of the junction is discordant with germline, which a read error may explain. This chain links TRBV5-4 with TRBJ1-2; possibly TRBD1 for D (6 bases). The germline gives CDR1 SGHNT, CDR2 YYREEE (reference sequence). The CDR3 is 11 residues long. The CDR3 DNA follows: TGTGCCAGCAGCTTGGGGGGGGCCTCAGACTTC. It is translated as CASSLGGASDF.

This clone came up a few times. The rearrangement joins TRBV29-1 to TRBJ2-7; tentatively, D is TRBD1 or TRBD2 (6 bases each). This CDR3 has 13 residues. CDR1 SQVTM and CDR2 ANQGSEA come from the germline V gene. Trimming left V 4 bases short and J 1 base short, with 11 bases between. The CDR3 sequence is CSVGGAVSYEQYF. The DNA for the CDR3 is TGCAGCGTTGGGGGGGCCGTATCCTACGAGCAGTACTTC.

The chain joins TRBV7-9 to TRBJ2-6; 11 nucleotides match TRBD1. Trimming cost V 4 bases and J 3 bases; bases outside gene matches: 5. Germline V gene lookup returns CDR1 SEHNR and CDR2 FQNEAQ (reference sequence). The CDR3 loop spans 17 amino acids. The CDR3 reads CASSSGQGALGANVLTF. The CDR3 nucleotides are TGTGCCAGCAGCTCCGGACAGGGGGCGCTTGGGGCCAACGTCCTGACTTTC.

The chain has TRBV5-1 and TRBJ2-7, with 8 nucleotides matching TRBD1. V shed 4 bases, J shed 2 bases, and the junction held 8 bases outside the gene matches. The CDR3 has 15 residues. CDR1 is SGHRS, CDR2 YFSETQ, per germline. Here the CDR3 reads CASSGGQVHTYEQYF. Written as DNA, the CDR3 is TGCGCCAGCAGCGGGGGACAGGTCCATACCTACGAGCAGTACTTC. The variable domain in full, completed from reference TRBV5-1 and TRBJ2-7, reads KAGVTQTPRYLIKTRGQQVTLSCSPISGHRSVSWYQQTPGQGLQFLFEYFSETQRNKGNFPGRFSGRQFSNSRSEMNVSTLELGDSALYLCASSGGQVHTYEQYFGPGTRLTVT.

The CDR3 spells CASSPRTGTNSGANVLTF. The CDR3 DNA reads TGTGCCAGCAGCCCACGGACAGGGACTAACTCTGGGGCCAACGTCCTGACTTTC. V and J are TRBV7-2 and TRBJ2-6, with a weak D call TRBD1 (8 bases). CDR1 and CDR2 (germline): SGHTA, FQGNSA. The CDR3 contains 18 residues. V was pared by 5 bases and J by 0 bases, with 17 bases between.

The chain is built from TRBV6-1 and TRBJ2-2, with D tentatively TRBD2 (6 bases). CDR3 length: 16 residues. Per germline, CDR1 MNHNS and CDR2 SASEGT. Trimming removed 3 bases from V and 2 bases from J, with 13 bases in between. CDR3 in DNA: TGTGCCAGCAGTGACGGGACTTTACGAAACACCGGGGAGCTGTTTTTT. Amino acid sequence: CASSDGTLRNTGELFF.

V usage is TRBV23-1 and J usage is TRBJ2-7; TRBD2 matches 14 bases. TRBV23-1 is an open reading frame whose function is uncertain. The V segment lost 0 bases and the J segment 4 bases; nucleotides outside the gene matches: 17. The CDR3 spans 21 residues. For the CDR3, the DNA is TGCGCCAGCAGTCAATCGTGGCAGGGCGGTAAGGGACTAGCGGGAGCGTACGAGCAGTACTTC. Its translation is CASSQSWQGGKGLAGAYEQYF.

The CDR3 DNA follows: TGTGCCAGCAGCAACCTCCACGAGCAGTACTTC. Its protein product is CASSNLHEQYF. The J gene is TRBJ2-7, the V gene TRBV6-2 or TRBV6-3, with D unclear. Germline loops: CDR1 MNHEY, CDR2 SVGEGT. CDR3 length: 11 amino acids. The germline V and J ends were trimmed by 6 bases and 5 bases, with 8 bases remaining between them.

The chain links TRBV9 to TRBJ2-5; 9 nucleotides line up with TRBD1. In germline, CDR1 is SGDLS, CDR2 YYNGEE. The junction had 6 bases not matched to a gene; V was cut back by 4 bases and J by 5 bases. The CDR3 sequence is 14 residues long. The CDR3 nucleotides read TGTGCCAGCAGCCCTTGGACAGGGGAGGAGACCCAGTACTTC. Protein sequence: CASSPWTGEETQYF.

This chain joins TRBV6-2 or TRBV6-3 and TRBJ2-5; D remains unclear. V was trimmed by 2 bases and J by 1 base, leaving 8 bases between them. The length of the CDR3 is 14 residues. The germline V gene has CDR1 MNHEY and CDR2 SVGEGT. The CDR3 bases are TGTGCCAGCAGTTACAGACACCCCCAAGAGACCCAGTACTTC. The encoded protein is CASSYRHPQETQYF.

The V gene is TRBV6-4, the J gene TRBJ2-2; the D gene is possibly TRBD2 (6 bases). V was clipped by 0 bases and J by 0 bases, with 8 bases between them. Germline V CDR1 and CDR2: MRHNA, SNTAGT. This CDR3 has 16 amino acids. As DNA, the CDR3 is TGTGCCAGCAGTGACTCGGGGGGATCGAACACCGGGGAGCTGTTTTTT. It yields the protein CASSDSGGSNTGELFF.

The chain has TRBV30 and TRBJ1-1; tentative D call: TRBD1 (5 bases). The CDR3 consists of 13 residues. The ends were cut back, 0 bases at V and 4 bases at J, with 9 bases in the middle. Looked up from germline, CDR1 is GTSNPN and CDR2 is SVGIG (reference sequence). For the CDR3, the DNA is TGTGCCTGGAGTGTTGGGGGGGGCACTGAAGCTTTCTTT. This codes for CAWSVGGGTEAFF.

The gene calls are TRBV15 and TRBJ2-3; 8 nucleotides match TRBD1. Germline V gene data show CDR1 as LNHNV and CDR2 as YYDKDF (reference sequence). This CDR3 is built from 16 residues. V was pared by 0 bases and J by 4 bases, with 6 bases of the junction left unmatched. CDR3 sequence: CATSRDLQGASDTQYF. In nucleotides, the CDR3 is TGTGCCACCAGCAGAGATCTCCAGGGGGCGTCAGATACGCAGTATTTT.

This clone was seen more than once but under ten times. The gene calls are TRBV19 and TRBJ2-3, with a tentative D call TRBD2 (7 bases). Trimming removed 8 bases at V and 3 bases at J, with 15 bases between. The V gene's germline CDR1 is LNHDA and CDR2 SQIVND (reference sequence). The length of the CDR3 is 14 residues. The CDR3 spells CASVGGGLTDTQYF. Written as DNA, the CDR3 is TGTGCCAGTGTCGGCGGGGGCTTAACAGATACGCAGTATTTT.

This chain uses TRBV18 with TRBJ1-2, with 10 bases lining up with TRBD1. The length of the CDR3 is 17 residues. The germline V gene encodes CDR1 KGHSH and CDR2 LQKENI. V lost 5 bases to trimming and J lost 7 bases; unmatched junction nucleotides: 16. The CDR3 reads CASSSDMDRGSLGGYTF. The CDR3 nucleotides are TGTGCCAGCTCATCCGACATGGACAGGGGGTCATTAGGTGGCTACACCTTC.